This T cell receptor beta chain originates from a study of blood T cells in healthy people across ages. The use of a sample-barcoded 5' primer and a J-beta primer mix characterized a second PCR of roughly 6 to 12 cycles. TCRdb passed the 5' RACE reads through MiXCR, listing each CDR3 protein once. The table shows about 720,000 distinct CDR3 sequences, with roughly 25% occurring only once. The germline V gene encodes CDR1 KGHSH and CDR2 LQKENI. The CDR3 totals 15 residues. V lost 0 bases and J lost 3, with 9 bases in between. The same data also went into a second study, on T cells of mothers and their children. According to that study: Barcodes for each sample and 2-4 random nucleotides were added by the M1S primer used in the second PCR.

The sample consisted of blood. This TCR was recovered from a boy aged 5-17 years in good health. The V call is TRBV18, the J call TRBJ2-4; perhaps TRBD1 as D (6 bases). This CDR3 reads CASSPPTGLKNIQYF. The CDR3, as DNA: TGTGCCAGCTCACCACCGACAGGTCTCAAAAACATTCAGTACTTC.